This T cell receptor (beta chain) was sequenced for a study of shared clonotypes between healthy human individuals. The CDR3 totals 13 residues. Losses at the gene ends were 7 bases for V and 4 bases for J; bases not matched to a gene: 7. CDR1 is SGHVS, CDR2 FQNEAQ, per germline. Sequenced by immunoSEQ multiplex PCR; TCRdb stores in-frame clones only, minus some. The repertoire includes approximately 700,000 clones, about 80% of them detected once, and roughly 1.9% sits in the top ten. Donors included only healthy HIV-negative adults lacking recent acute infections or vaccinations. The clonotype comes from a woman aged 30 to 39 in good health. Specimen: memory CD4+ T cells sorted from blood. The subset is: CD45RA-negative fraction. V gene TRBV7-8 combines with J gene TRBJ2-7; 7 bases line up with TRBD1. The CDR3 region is CASNTGALYEQYF. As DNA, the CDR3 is TGTGCCAGCAACACAGGGGCATTGTACGAGCAGTACTTC. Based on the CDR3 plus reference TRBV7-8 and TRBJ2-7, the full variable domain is GAGVSQSPRYKVAKRGQDVALRCDPISGHVSLFWYQQALGQGPEFLTYFQNEAQLDKSGLPSDRFFAERPEGSVSTLKIQRTQQEDSAVYLCASNTGALYEQYFGPGTRLTVT.